The sequence of this TCR beta chain was determined in a study of immune evolution from preneoplasia to lung adenocarcinoma (dated by TCRdb to the early 2020s). Notes on the research overall: HLA loss of heterozygosity was found in approximately 7% of AIS, more than 13% of MIA and more than 25% of ADC lesions, and in no AAH lesions. It was reported in the study that approximately 100 samples were used for TCR sequencing. POLYSOLVER was used to infer Class I HLA alleles from exome data, while LOHHLA was used to detect allele-specific HLA loss. Sample size was based on specimen availability rather than a prior power calculation. The overall cohort comprised roughly 52 patients with pulmonary nodules who underwent surgical resection. Resected precursor lesions (AAH, AIS, MIA) and invasive adenocarcinomas were compared against paired morphologically normal lung tissue. TCR sequencing data came from approximately 51 patients. The immune data were integrated with whole exome sequencing and methylation data obtained from the same cohort of nodules. The study combined immune gene expression, TCR sequencing and multiplex immunofluorescence to profile immune contexture across lung adenocarcinoma precursors and invasive adenocarcinoma. General conclusions and limits of the study: Because every patient came from Japan and China, how well the results apply to Western populations was uncertain. Clonality was highest in normal lung, while later-stage lesions appeared to show lower clonality but higher T cell density and diversity. Compared with EGFR-mutant or double wild-type lesions, KRAS-mutant nodules had the highest T cell clonality. The highest top T cell clone frequencies were observed in normal lung, and a progressive decrease in top T cell clone frequencies appeared to occur from AAH through AIS, MIA and invasive adenocarcinoma. Findings were based on association rather than direct causation; larger cohorts with long-term follow-up and longitudinal biopsies were deemed needed.

Between the mid-2010s and the late 2010s, the patients underwent resection in either Japan or China. Histologic diagnosis of each case was confirmed independently by two lung cancer pathologists on H&E slides. To enrich premalignant or tumor cells for nucleic acid extraction, macro-dissection was performed after pathologic assessment. The AllPrep DNA/RNA FFPE Kit was used to isolate DNA from FFPE tissue. The CDR3 covers 13 residues, taking in both the cysteine and the phenylalanine. Only the CDR3 DNA stays, 39 bases, in frame from base 1. Trimming removed 5 bases from V and 10 bases from J; the gene matches leave 4 bases unexplained. CDR1 and CDR2, per the germline V gene (reference sequence), are PRHDT and FYEKMQ. About this clone: Its antigen is not yet known. Base-call qualities are not available, and no considerably larger clone is one nucleotide away.

Using the immunoSEQ hsTCRbeta Kit, TCR beta CDR3 regions were sequenced from DNA. The authors' analysis ran thus. TCR sequencing data were analysed with the ImmunoSEQ Analyzer. T cell clonality was calculated on productive rearrangements as 1 minus Pielou's evenness. The inverse Simpson index, applied to productive templates, was used to measure T cell diversity. T cell density was defined as TCR beta template counts normalized to usable DNA, with usable DNA estimated by amplification and sequencing of housekeeping genes. TCR metrics were compared across histologic stages using two-sided Kruskal-Wallis tests. The clones in this table, taken by TCRdb from immuneACCESS, are in-frame only. Not every clone is retained; where verified, under half of the shortfall comes from an unresolved V gene, and the cause of the rest is unknown. V, J and clone size were drawn from that table, and D and trimming were deduced from the DNA. The table for this sample lists more than 2,500 clones; around 90% of them were counted only once. The ten top clones hold roughly 4% of the sample.

This clonotype originated in a person aged 65-85 years with invasive lung adenocarcinoma. The sequence joins TRBV13 to TRBJ1-6, with 8 bases matching TRBD1. The sequencing sample was made of FFPE invasive lung adenocarcinoma tissue. What the cell subset or site label conveys for this sample: frankly invasive lung adenocarcinoma (ADC). The DNA sequence is TGTGCCAGCAGCCCTCGACAGGGGTCACCCCTCCACTTT. Its translation reads: CASSPRQGSPLHF.